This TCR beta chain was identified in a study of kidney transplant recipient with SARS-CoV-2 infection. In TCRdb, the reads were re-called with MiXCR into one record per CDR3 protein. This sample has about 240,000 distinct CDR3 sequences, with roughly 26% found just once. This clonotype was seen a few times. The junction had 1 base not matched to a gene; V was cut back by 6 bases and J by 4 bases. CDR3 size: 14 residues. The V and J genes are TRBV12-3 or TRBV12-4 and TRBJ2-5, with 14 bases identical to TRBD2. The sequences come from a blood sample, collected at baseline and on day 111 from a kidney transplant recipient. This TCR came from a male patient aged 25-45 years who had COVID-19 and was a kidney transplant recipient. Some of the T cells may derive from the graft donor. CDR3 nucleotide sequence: TGTGCCAGCAGGACTAGCGGGAGGGCAGAGACCCAGTACTTC. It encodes CASRTSGRAETQYF.